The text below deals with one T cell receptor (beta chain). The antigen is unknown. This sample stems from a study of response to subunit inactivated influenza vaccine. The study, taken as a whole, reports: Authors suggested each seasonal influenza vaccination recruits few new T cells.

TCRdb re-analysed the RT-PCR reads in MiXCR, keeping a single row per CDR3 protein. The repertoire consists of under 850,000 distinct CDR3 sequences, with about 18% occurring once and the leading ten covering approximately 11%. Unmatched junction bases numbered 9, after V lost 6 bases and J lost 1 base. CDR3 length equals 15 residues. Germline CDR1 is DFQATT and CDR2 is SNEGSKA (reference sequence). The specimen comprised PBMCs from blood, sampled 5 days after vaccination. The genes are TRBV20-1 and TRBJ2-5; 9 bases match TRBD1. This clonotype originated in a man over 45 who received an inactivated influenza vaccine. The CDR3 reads CSAMRTGVSQETQYF. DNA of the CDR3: TGCAGTGCCATGAGGACAGGGGTGTCCCAAGAGACCCAGTACTTC.